These T cell receptor beta chains were read from a single sample in a study of response to subunit inactivated influenza vaccine. One entry per CDR3 protein results from TCRdb running MiXCR on the RT-PCR reads. The table has about 480,000 distinct CDR3 sequences, roughly 9.7% seen once; the top ten hold approximately 12%. The material sequenced was PBMCs from blood, taken about 40 days after vaccination. The receptors were sampled from a man aged 50 to 59 who received an inactivated influenza vaccine. CDR3s include the opening cysteine and the closing phenylalanine or tryptophan. The D gene is left open where the match is weak. The listing skips clone size in some rows; elsewhere it reads once, few, many or a size class.

>NA|15|TRBJ1-5|many|TRBV20-1
CSAVIGVAVNQPQHF
TGCAGTGCCGTCATTGGCGTGGCAGTCAATCAGCCCCAGCATTTT
>NA|13|TRBJ2-1|NA|TRBV20-1
CSARETPYNEQFF
TGCAGTGCTAGAGAGACTCCTTACAATGAGCAGTTCTTC
>TRBD1|14|TRBJ2-5|NA|TRBV11-2
CASRPDRAQETQYF
TGTGCCAGCAGACCGGACAGGGCCCAAGAGACCCAGTACTTC
>NA|16|TRBJ2-1|few|TRBV28
CASSLLRVSSYNEQFF
TGTGCCAGCAGTTTATTAAGGGTGAGCTCCTACAATGAGCAGTTCTTC
>TRBD2|14|TRBJ2-1|few|TRBV10-3
CAISSGSSYNEQFF
TGTGCCATCAGCAGCGGGAGCTCCTACAATGAGCAGTTCTTC
>NA|14|TRBJ1-2|many|TRBV7-2
CASSSHPDSYGYTF
TGTGCCAGCAGCTCACACCCGGACAGCTATGGCTACACCTTC
>NA|16|TRBJ2-1|few|TRBV25-1
CASSEMQRSSYNEQFF
TGTGCCAGCAGTGAAATGCAGCGGAGCTCCTACAATGAGCAGTTCTTC
>NA|15|TRBJ1-6|NA|TRBV6-5
CASSYMNRDNSPLHF
TGTGCCAGCAGTTACATGAACAGGGATAATTCACCCCTCCACTTT
>TRBD1|14|TRBJ2-7|NA|TRBV16
CASSQADRINEQYF
TGTGCCAGCAGCCAAGCGGACAGGATCAACGAGCAGTACTTC
>NA|14|TRBJ1-1|many|TRBV7-9
CASSAYRENTEAFF
TGTGCCAGCAGTGCCTACAGGGAGAACACTGAAGCTTTCTTT
>NA|16|TRBJ2-2|many|TRBV7-9
CASSFTSRGDTGELFF
TGTGCCAGCAGCTTCACTAGCCGAGGCGACACCGGGGAGCTGTTTTTT
>TRBD1|17|TRBJ2-2|few|TRBV7-9
CASSLTRQGLFTGELFF
TGTGCCAGCAGCTTAACGAGACAGGGTTTATTCACCGGGGAGCTGTTTTTT
>NA|19|TRBJ2-3|many|TRBV11-2
CASSSQRWGGALSTDTQYF
TGTGCCAGCAGCTCACAGAGGTGGGGGGGGGCTCTAAGCACAGATACGCAGTATTTT
>TRBD1|13|TRBJ2-7|NA|TRBV18
CASSVEQGNEQYF
TGTGCCAGCTCCGTGGAACAGGGGAACGAGCAGTACTTC
>TRBD2|11|TRBJ2-1|few|TRBV7-2
CASTSGDEQFF
TGTGCCAGCACCAGCGGGGATGAGCAGTTCTTC
>NA|13|TRBJ1-2|few|TRBV20-1
CSAREGQSYGYTF
TGCAGTGCTAGAGAGGGGCAGTCCTATGGCTACACCTTC
>NA|11|TRBJ2-1|many|TRBV20-1
CSANLYNEQFF
TGCAGTGCAAACCTTTACAATGAGCAGTTCTTC
>NA|14|TRBJ2-1|NA|TRBV5-2
CARNLQREHNEQFF
TGTGCCAGAAACTTGCAGCGGGAGCACAATGAGCAGTTCTTC
>TRBD1|15|TRBJ2-7|NA|TRBV4-1
CASSQDGYRGYEQYF
TGCGCCAGCAGCCAAGATGGGTACAGGGGCTACGAGCAGTACTTC
>NA|9|TRBJ1-5|NA|TRBV7-8
CATGQPQHF
TGTGCCACGGGTCAGCCCCAGCATTTT
>NA|13|TRBJ2-3|NA|TRBV5-1
CASSLAVGGTQYF
TGCGCCAGCAGCTTGGCCGTGGGTGGTACGCAGTATTTT
>TRBD1|15|TRBJ1-5|few|TRBV6-1
CASNSWTGINQPQHF
TGTGCCAGCAACTCGTGGACAGGGATCAATCAGCCCCAGCATTTT
>NA|13|TRBJ2-2|many|TRBV5-1
CASSLAMVGELFF
TGCGCCAGCAGCTTAGCGATGGTCGGGGAGCTGTTTTTT
>NA|15|TRBJ2-7|few|TRBV29-1
CSVEDRRKGSYEQYF
TGCAGCGTTGAAGACCGGCGGAAGGGCTCCTACGAGCAGTACTTC
>NA|15|TRBJ1-6|NA|TRBV27
CASSLTRVRSPPLHF
TGTGCCAGCAGTTTGACCAGGGTAAGAAGTCCACCCCTCCACTTT
>NA|14|TRBJ1-1|NA|TRBV5-6
CASSLIQGRTEAFF
TGTGCCAGCAGCTTGATACAGGGCAGGACTGAAGCTTTCTTT
>NA|17|TRBJ1-4|NA|TRBV7-8
CASSLACGLATNEKLFF
TGTGCCAGCAGCTTGGCCTGCGGCTTAGCAACTAATGAAAAACTGTTTTTT
>TRBD1|15|TRBJ1-4|NA|TRBV15
CATSRTTGANEKLFF
TGTGCCACCAGCAGGACGACAGGGGCTAATGAAAAACTGTTTTTT
>NA|15|TRBJ2-1|many|TRBV20-1
CSASTGPGNYNEQFF
TGCAGTGCTAGTACGGGGCCAGGGAACTACAATGAGCAGTTCTTC
>NA|15|TRBJ1-1|few|TRBV7-9
CASSSRQGRDTEAFF
TGTGCCAGCAGCTCCAGACAAGGTAGGGACACTGAAGCTTTCTTT
>NA|15|TRBJ1-1|few|TRBV4-1
CASSQDHGRNTEAFF
TGCGCCAGCAGCCAAGATCACGGAAGGAACACTGAAGCTTTCTTT
>TRBD2|16|TRBJ2-5|NA|TRBV7-8
CASSLTAGVGQETQYF
TGTGCCAGCAGCTTAACGGCGGGAGTGGGCCAAGAGACCCAGTACTTC
>NA|15|TRBJ1-2|few|TRBV4-2
CASSQVRGTNYGYTF
TGTGCCAGCAGCCAAGTACGGGGGACAAACTATGGCTACACCTTC
>NA|17|TRBJ2-7|NA|TRBV7-9
CASSKDRGFSESYEQYF
TGTGCCAGCTCGAAGGACAGAGGATTTAGCGAGTCCTACGAGCAGTACTTC
>TRBD1|15|TRBJ1-6|NA|TRBV20-1
CSARGLQGEISPLHF
TGCAGTGCTAGAGGATTACAGGGGGAGATTTCACCCCTCCACTTT
>TRBD1|17|TRBJ2-2|NA|TRBV27
CASSLSAGGANTGELFF
TGTGCCAGCAGTTTATCCGCAGGGGGCGCCAACACCGGGGAGCTGTTTTTT
>TRBD2|14|TRBJ2-1|few|TRBV20-1
CSTPSGRSYNEQFF
TGCAGTACCCCTAGCGGGAGATCCTACAATGAGCAGTTCTTC
>TRBD1|15|TRBJ2-1|few|TRBV12-3/TRBV12-4
CASSLQRTGTNEQFF
TGTGCCAGCAGCCTCCAACGGACAGGTACTAATGAGCAGTTCTTC
>TRBD2|15|TRBJ2-1|few|TRBV5-1
CASSLPGLGAHEQFF
TGCGCCAGCAGCTTACCGGGACTAGGGGCCCATGAGCAGTTCTTC
>NA|12|TRBJ2-2|NA|TRBV29-1
CSVWTYTGELFF
TGCAGCGTTTGGACCTACACCGGGGAGCTGTTTTTT
>NA|14|TRBJ2-1|NA|TRBV15
CATSRDSHKGEQFF
TGTGCCACCAGCAGAGATAGTCACAAGGGTGAGCAGTTCTTC
>TRBD1|15|TRBJ1-5|many|TRBV10-3
CAISEYGTGVQPQHF
TGTGCCATCAGTGAGTATGGGACAGGTGTCCAGCCCCAGCATTTT
>NA|12|TRBJ2-3|NA|TRBV12-3/TRBV12-4
CASSFGGNTQYF
TGTGCCAGCAGTTTCGGGGGAAATACGCAGTATTTT
>NA|14|TRBJ2-1|NA|TRBV18
CASGKQGVENEQFF
TGTGCCAGCGGGAAACAGGGTGTGGAGAATGAGCAGTTCTTC
>NA|14|TRBJ2-5|NA|TRBV7-8
CASSMETGLGTQYF
TGTGCCAGCAGCATGGAAACAGGGTTAGGGACCCAGTACTTC